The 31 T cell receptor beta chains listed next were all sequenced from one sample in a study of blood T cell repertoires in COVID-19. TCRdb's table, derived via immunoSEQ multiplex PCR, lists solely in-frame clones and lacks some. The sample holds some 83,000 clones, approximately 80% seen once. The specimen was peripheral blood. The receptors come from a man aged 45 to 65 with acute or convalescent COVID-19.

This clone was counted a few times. The CDR3 nucleotides are TGTGCCAGCAGGCGGTGGCAGAACTATGGCTACACCTTC. Protein sequence: CASRRWQNYGYTF. The chain recombines TRBV2 with TRBJ1-2; the D is unclear. CDR3 length: 13 amino acids. V lost 6 bases and J lost 2, with 10 bases in between. Germline values: CDR1 SNHLY, CDR2 FYNNEI.

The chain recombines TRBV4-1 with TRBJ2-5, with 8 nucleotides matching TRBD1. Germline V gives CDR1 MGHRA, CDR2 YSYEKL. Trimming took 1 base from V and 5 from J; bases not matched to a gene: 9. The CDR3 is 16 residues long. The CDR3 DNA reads TGCGCCAGCAGCCAAGGAAGAGGACAGGGCTTGGAGACCCAGTACTTC. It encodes CASSQGRGQGLETQYF.

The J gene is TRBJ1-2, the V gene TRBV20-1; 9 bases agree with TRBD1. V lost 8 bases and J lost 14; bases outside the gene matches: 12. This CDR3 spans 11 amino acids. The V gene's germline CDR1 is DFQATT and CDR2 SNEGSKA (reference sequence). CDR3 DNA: TGCAGTCCCAGGGGACAGGGCCACTTAACCTTC. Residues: CSPRGQGHLTF.

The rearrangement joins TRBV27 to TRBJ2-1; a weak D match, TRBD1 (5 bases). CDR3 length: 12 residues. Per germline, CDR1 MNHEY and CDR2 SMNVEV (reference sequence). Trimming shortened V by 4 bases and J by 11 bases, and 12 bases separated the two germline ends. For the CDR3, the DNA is TGTGCCAGCAGTTCCCCAGGGTACCAGCAGTTCTTC. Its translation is CASSSPGYQQFF.

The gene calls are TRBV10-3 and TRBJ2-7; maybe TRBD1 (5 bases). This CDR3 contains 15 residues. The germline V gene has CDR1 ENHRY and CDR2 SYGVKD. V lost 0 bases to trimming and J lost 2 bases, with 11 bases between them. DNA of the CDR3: TGTGCCATCAGTGAGTCGAAAAGGGGTGCCTACGAGCAGTACTTC. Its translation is CAISESKRGAYEQYF.

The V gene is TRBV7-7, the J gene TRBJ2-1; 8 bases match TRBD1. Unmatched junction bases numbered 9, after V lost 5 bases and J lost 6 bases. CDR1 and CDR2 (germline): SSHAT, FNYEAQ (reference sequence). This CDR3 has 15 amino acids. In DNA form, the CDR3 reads TGTGCCAGCAGCGAGTGGCAGGGGGCAGGCAATGAGCAGTTCTTC. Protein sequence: CASSEWQGAGNEQFF.

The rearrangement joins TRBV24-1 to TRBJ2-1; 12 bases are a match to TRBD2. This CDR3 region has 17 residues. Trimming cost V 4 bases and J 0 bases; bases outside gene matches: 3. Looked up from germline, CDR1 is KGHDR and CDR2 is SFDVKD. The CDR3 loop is CATSETSGRSSYNEQFF. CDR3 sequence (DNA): TGTGCCACCAGTGAGACTAGCGGGAGATCCTCCTACAATGAGCAGTTCTTC.

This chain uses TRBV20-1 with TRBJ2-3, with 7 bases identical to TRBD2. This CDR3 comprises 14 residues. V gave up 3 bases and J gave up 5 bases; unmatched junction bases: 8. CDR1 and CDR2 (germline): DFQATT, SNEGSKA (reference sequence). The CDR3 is CSASGGVGRDTQYF. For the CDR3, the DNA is TGCAGTGCTAGTGGGGGGGTTGGGAGAGATACGCAGTATTTT.

In DNA form, the CDR3 reads TGTGCCAGCAGAACAGGGTACCAGCCCCAGCATTTT. This codes for CASRTGYQPQHF. V usage is TRBV12-3 or TRBV12-4 and J usage is TRBJ1-5, with D perhaps matching TRBD1 (6 bases). Between the trimmed V and J ends, which lost 6 bases and 7 bases, there was a span of 10 bases. CDR3 length: 12 amino acids.

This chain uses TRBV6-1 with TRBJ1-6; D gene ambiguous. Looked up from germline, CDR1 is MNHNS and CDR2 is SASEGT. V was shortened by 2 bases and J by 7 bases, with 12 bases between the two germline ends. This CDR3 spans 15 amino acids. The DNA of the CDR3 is TGTGCCAGCAGTGAAATGACTAACAACAATTCACCCCTCCACTTT. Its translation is CASSEMTNNNSPLHF.

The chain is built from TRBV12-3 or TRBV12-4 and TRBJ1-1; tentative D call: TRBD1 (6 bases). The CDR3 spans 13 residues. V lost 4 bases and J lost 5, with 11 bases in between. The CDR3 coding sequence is TGTGCCAGCAGTTCAGGGGAACAGACTGAAGCTTTCTTT. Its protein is CASSSGEQTEAFF.

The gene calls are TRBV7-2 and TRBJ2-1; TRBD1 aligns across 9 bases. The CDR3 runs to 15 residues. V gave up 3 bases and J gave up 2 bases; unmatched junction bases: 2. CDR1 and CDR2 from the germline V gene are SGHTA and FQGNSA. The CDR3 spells CASSLNRGPYNEQFF. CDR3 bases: TGTGCCAGCAGCTTGAACAGGGGGCCCTACAATGAGCAGTTCTTC.

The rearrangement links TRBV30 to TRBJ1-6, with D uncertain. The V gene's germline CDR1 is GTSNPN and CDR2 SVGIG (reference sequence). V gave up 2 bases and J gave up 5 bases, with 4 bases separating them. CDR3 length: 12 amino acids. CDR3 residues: CAWSRDNSPLHF. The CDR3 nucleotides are TGTGCCTGGAGTCGAGATAATTCACCCCTCCACTTT.

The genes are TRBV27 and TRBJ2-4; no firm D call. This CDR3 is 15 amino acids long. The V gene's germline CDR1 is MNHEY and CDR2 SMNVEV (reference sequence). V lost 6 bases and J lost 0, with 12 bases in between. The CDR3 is CASSPNGLAKNIQYF. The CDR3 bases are TGTGCCAGCAGCCCAAATGGCCTAGCCAAAAACATTCAGTACTTC.

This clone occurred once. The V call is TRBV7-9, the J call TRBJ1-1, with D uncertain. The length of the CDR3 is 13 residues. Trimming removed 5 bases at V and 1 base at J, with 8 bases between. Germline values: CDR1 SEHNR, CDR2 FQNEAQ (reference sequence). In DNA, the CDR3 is TGTGCCAGCAGCCCAACTGCGAACACTGAAGCTTTCTTT. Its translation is CASSPTANTEAFF.

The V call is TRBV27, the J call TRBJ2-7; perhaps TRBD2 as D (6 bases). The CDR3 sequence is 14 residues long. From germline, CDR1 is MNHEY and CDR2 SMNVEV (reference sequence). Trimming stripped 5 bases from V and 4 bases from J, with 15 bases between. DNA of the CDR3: TGTGCCAGCAGTCTCTCGGCAGGGACTTACGAGCAGTACTTC. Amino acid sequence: CASSLSAGTYEQYF.

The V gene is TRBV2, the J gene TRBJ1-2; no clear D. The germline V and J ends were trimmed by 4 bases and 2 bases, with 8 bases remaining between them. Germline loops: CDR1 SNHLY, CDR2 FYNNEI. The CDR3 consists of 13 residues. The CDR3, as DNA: TGTGCCAGCAGTGGGCAGGTCAACTATGGCTACACCTTC. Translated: CASSGQVNYGYTF.

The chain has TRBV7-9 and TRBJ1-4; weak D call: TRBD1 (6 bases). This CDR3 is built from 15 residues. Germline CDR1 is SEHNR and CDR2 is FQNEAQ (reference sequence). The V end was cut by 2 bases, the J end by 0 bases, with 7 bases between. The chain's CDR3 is CASSLWTATNEKLFF. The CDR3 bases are TGTGCCAGCAGCTTATGGACAGCAACTAATGAAAAACTGTTTTTT.

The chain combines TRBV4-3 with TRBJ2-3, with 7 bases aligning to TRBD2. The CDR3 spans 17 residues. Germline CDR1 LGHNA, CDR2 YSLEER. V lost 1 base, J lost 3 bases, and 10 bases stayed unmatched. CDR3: CASSQVGKGGGTDTQYF. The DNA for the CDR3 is TGCGCCAGCAGCCAAGTGGGAAAGGGCGGGGGAACAGATACGCAGTATTTT.

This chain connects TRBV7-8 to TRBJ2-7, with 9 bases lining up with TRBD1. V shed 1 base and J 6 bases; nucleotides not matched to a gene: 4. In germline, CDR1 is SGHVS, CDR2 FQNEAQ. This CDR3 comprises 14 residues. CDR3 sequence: CASSLVQGAGEQYF. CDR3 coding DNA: TGTGCCAGCAGCTTAGTACAGGGGGCGGGCGAGCAGTACTTC.

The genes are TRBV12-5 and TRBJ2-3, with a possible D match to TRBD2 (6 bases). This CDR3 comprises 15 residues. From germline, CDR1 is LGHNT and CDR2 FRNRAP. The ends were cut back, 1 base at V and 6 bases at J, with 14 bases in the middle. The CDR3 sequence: CASGLGGGLGDTQYF. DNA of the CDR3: TGTGCTAGTGGTTTGGGGGGAGGTCTCGGCGATACGCAGTATTTT. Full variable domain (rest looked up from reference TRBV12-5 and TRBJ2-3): DARVTQTPRHKVTEMGQEVTMRCQPILGHNTVFWYRQTMMQGLELLAYFRNRAPLDDSGMPKDRFSAEMPDATLATLKIQPSEPRDSAVYFCASGLGGGLGDTQYFGPGTRLTVL.

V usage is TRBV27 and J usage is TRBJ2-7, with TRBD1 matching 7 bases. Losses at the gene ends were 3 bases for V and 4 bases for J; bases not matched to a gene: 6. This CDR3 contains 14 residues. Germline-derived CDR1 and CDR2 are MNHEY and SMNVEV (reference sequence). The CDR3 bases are TGTGCCAGCAGTTTCACCGGGACAGAGTACGAGCAGTACTTC. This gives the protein CASSFTGTEYEQYF.

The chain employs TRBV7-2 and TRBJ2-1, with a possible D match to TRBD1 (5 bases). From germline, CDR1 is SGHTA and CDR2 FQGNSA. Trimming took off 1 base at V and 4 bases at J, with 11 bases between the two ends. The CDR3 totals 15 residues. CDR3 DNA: TGTGCCAGCAGCTTAGTAATTGACAGTTACAATGAGCAGTTCTTC. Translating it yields CASSLVIDSYNEQFF.

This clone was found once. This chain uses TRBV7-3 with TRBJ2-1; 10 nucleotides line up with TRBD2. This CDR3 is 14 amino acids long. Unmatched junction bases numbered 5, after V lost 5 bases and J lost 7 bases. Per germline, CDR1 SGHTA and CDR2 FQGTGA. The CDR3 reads CASSRTSGQNEQFF. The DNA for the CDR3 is TGTGCCAGCAGCAGGACTAGCGGCCAAAATGAGCAGTTCTTC.

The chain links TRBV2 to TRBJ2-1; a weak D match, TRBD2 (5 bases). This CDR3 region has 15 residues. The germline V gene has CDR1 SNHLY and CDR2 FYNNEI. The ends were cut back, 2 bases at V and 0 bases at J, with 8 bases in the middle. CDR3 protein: CASSETGSSYNEQFF. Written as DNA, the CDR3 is TGTGCCAGCAGTGAAACGGGGTCCTCCTACAATGAGCAGTTCTTC.

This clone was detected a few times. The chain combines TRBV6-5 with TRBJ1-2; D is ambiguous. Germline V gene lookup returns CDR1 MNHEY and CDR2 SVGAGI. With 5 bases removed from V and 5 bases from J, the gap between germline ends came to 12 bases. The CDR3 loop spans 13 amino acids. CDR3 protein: CASSPQVTYGYTF. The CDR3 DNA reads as TGTGCCAGCAGTCCCCAAGTAACTTATGGCTACACCTTC.

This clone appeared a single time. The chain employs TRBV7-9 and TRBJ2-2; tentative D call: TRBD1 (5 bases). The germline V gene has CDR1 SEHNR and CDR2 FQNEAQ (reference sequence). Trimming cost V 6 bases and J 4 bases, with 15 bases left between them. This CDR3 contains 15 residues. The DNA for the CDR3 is TGTGCCAGCAGGCCTCAGGGATCTCCCACCGGGGAGCTGTTTTTT. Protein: CASRPQGSPTGELFF.

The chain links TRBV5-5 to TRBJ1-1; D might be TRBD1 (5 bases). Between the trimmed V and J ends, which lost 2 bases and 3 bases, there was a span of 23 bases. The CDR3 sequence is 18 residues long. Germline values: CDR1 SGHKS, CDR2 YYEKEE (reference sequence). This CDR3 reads CASSFLDPGIFAYTEAFF. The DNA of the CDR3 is TGTGCCAGCAGCTTCCTGGATCCAGGGATTTTTGCCTACACTGAAGCTTTCTTT.

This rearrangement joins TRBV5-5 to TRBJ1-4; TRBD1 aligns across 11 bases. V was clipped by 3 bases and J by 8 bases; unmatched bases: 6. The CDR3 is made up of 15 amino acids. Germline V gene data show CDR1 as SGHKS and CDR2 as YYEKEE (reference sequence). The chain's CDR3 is CASSSWDRGNEKLFF. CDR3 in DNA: TGTGCCAGCAGCTCCTGGGACAGGGGGAACGAAAAACTGTTTTTT.

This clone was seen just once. The CDR3 DNA follows: TGTGCCAGCAGCAAGGGGGTTCGAGAGACCCAGTACTTC. Translated, it gives CASSKGVRETQYF. The chain couples TRBV7-3 to TRBJ2-5; a possible D gene is TRBD1 (6 bases). Germline values: CDR1 SGHTA, CDR2 FQGTGA. The V gene lost 5 bases and the J gene lost 4 bases, with 11 bases spanning the gap. The CDR3 length is 13 residues.

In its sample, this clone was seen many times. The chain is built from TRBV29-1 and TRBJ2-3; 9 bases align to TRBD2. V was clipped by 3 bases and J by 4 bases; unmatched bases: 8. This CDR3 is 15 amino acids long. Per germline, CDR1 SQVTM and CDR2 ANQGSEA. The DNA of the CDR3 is TGCAGCGTTGAGACTAGCGGTAGGGGCGCAGATACGCAGTATTTT. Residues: CSVETSGRGADTQYF.